The entry below gives a single T cell receptor (beta chain) sequence along with its context. This clonotype was recorded many times. There is no known antigen for this receptor. No much larger clone exists at a distance of one base, and base qualities are not known. Trimming at the junction amounts to 5 bases on V and 7 bases on J, and the germline ends lie 6 bases apart. From the cysteine up to the phenylalanine, the CDR3 has a length of 12 residues. Left in the record is the CDR3 DNA by itself, 36 bases read in frame from the first base. Via the germline V gene, CDR1 is MNHNS and CDR2 SASEGT. These data are taken from a study of regulatory T cells in long-lasting Graves disease (dated by TCRdb to 2020 to 2023). For the study in its entirety: In the newly diagnosed Graves' disease group, patients had been taking antithyroid drugs for less than 3 months. This study used TCR sequencing and RNA sequencing of peripheral blood to compare persistent Graves' disease patients against newly diagnosed Graves' disease patients. The study was registered as a clinical trial and conducted in China. A total of 33 samples underwent TCR sequencing, from about 13 patients with persistent Graves' disease and approximately 20 patients with newly diagnosed Graves' disease. Study-wide findings and limitations: Compared with newly diagnosed patients, patients with persistent Graves' disease had lower TCR Shannon entropy and fewer highly expanded clones, which suggests clonal expansion. The study examined only peripheral blood because the primary lesion, thyroid tissue, could not be accessed. Sequencing and analysis were restricted to the TCR beta chain. Patients with persistent disease shared more public clonotypes (about 3,000) than newly diagnosed patients did (966). The authors noted that the small sample size was a limitation that may lower accuracy. Preferential use of TRBV28, TRBJ1-2 and TRBJ2-5 was observed in persistent disease, whereas TRBV20-1 and TRBJ2-1 were favored in newly diagnosed disease.

Per the publication, the time point label means: newly diagnosed GD, antithyroid drugs for less than 3 months. RNA was extracted from PBMCs in TRIzol for both TCR sequencing and RNA sequencing. The diagnosis of Graves' disease was made according to American Thyroid Association guidelines. Patients were recruited from an endocrinology department in Xi'an, China. Each patient gave roughly 8.4 milliliters of peripheral blood, collected in an EDTA anticoagulant tube. Ficoll Paque Plus density gradient separation was used to isolate PBMCs, and no additional T cell sorting was done. RNA quality was checked with an Agilent 2100 Bioanalyzer and agarose gel, and concentration with a NanoDrop 2000. Receptor libraries were prepared by multiplex PCR. Sequencing was carried out with an Illumina HiSeq 4000. TCR beta libraries were built with iRepertoire HTBI primers and Arm-PCR amplification of CDR3 regions. Gel purification was performed on PCR products prior to sequencing. In the paper's pipeline: A total of around 59 TRBV and some 15 TRBJ segments were identified across samples and were used for gene usage analysis of CDR3 amino acid clonotypes. COPE and FqMerger were used to merge filtered high-quality paired reads into contigs. BLAST was used to align contigs to IMGT TRBV, TRBD and TRBJ reference genes, and CDR3 was defined according to IMGT. Highly expanded clones were defined as clonotypes with a frequency above 0.1%. Repertoire diversity was measured by Shannon entropy, and V-J evenness by the Gini coefficient. Clonotypes shared by more than one individual were considered public. TCRdb reprocessed the public reads (quality trimming at Q25 with fastp, clone calling with MiXCR) and kept in-frame beta chains. Rows with a matching CDR3 protein are joined into one entry that keeps the most common DNA and genes. These V and J calls derive from TCRdb rather than the authors' analysis. This sample comprises hundreds of thousands of distinct CDR3 sequences, 15% to 20% of them detected only once. The ten largest account for about 18% of the sample.

These data were likewise used in another study, on T cells in Graves' hyperthyroidism and ophthalmopathy. Per the second study: Stable Graves' hyperthyroidism was defined as no progression to ophthalmopathy during 18 months of follow-up. The hyperthyroidism patients were between 18 and 65 years old and newly diagnosed, with a disease duration of less than 2 months. Exclusion was applied to patients with uncontrolled infections, other autoimmune diseases, pregnancy or lactation. Clinical symptoms, serum thyroxine and TRAb, thyroid ultrasound, and orbital computed tomography formed the basis for the diagnoses. The first round of RT-PCR for the TCR CDR3 was performed with the HTBI primer set and the Qiagen OneStep RT-PCR kit. Most expanded thyroid clonotypes (frequency above 0.001) were also detected in blood, a finding suggesting that blood repertoires may reflect thyroid immune responses. In cross-validation, a model built on a 13 V-J signature told ophthalmopathy apart from stable hyperthyroidism with approximately 90% sensitivity and around 83% specificity, and in testing the same model reached 80%/75%. During validation, the model predicted progression to ophthalmopathy a median of approximately 6 months ahead of onset, with more than 55% sensitivity and 72% to 80% specificity. To identify TCR V-J signatures that set the groups apart, the researchers used a discovery cohort of 100 patients, made up of roughly 40 with Graves' ophthalmopathy and 57 with stable Graves' hyperthyroidism. Whether ophthalmopathy could be predicted prospectively was tested in an independent validation cohort made up of approximately 19 hyperthyroidism patients plus 17 patients who later progressed to ophthalmopathy. The 90 or so discovery patients were randomly split 7:3 into training and test sets. In addition, the study compared T-cell repertoires in thyroid tissue and in blood from five to seven Graves' hyperthyroidism patients. After sampling, hyperthyroidism patients received methimazole starting at 30 mg daily, and ophthalmopathy patients received high-dose intravenous methylprednisolone. Libraries were constructed in a second round of multiplex PCR, after which size selection and purification were performed. Paired-end sequencing of the libraries was performed with 100 bp reads on an Illumina HiSeq2000. SOAPnuke was used to process the raw data, throwing out any read that contained adapters or uncalled bases, had a mean Phred below 15, or lacked an exact constant-primer or identifier match. High-quality paired reads were merged with COPE v1.2.5, and unique nucleotide sequences were defined as clonotypes. Clonotypes were aligned to IMGT TRBV, TRBD and TRBJ reference segments using MiTCR v1.1. Only V-J combinations with frequency above 0.0001, covering 99.2% of repertoires, were analysed. The TCS score was defined as F50 (clonal expansion) divided by E x V (chaos), with BLOSUM62-based TCRdist calculated between CDR3 peptides within each V-J. Welch's t-statistics and random forest reduced roughly 500 V-J features to roughly 13, which were used in a naive Bayes classifier (R e1071). Sample size was not statistically predetermined, and investigators were not blinded to group allocation. According to the paper, TCR Vbeta CDR3 sequencing was carried out on about 140 peripheral blood samples, which came from some 41 ophthalmopathy, approximately 78 hyperthyroidism and roughly 17 progressor patients.

The starting material was peripheral blood mononuclear cells (PBMCs), obtained at new diagnosis, from a patient treated with antithyroid drugs. Here the chain combines TRBV6-1 and TRBJ1-6, with the D gene not confidently named. The sequence was obtained from a woman in her 30s with Graves disease. Donor details come from another sample of the same person, matched by shared clones. The DNA is as follows: TGTGCCAGCAGTAGATCGAATTCACCCCTCCACTTT. Protein translation: CASSRSNSPLHF.